The 26 T cell receptor beta chains below all came from one sample that was sequenced in a study of cytomegalovirus exposure and HLA in healthy donors. Vbeta (60) and Jbeta (13) primers were used in the PCR. Produced via immunoSEQ multiplex PCR; TCRdb's table is partial and in-frame only. This sample's clone table lists some 120,000 clones. Sequenced material: PBMCs. The source is a man aged 30 to 39 in good health and CMV-seronegative.

The chain couples TRBV5-1 to TRBJ2-3; 12 nucleotides agree with TRBD1. The CDR3 extends over 17 amino acids. J was trimmed by 4 bases and V by 0 bases; bases with no gene match: 6. CDR1 and CDR2 (germline): SGHRS, YFSETQ. CDR3 protein: CASSLGPGQGAADTQYF. CDR3 DNA: TGCGCCAGCAGCTTGGGGCCGGGACAGGGGGCGGCAGATACGCAGTATTTT.

In DNA form, the CDR3 reads TGCGCCAGCCACGAGGGCCCAGGATTTAACTATGGCTACACCTTC. This translates into CASHEGPGFNYGYTF. V gene TRBV5-1 combines with J gene TRBJ1-2; D unresolved. This CDR3 region has 15 residues. CDR1 and CDR2 from the germline V gene are SGHRS and YFSETQ. Trimming left V 7 bases short and J 1 base short, with 17 bases between.

The chain couples TRBV4-3 to TRBJ2-7; possibly TRBD2 for D (6 bases). V dropped 0 bases and J dropped 0 bases, with 12 bases sitting between them. Germline CDR1 and CDR2: LGHNA and YSLEER. The CDR3 has 16 residues. This CDR3 is CASSQELTSYSYEQYF. DNA for the CDR3: TGCGCCAGCAGCCAAGAGTTAACTAGCTACTCCTACGAGCAGTACTTC.

V is TRBV4-2 and J is TRBJ2-7; 7 nucleotides line up with TRBD2. The CDR3 has 17 amino acids. The germline V gene has CDR1 LGHNA and CDR2 YNFKEQ. V lost 3 bases, J lost 4 bases, and 15 bases stayed unmatched. The CDR3 DNA reads TGTGCCAGCAGCCAGATCCGGGGAGGGGCGTATGGTTACGAGCAGTACTTC. Protein sequence: CASSQIRGGAYGYEQYF.

The chain links TRBV18 to TRBJ2-1, with 7 positions matching TRBD2. Germline V gives CDR1 KGHSH, CDR2 LQKENI. V trimming: 4 bases; J trimming: 0 bases; junction bases outside the gene matches: 6. This CDR3 has 16 residues. The CDR3 protein is CASSRLAASSYNEQFF. CDR3 coding DNA: TGTGCCAGCTCACGCCTAGCGGCCAGCTCCTACAATGAGCAGTTCTTC. The full variable domain, with the rest looked up from reference TRBV18 and TRBJ2-1, is NAGVMQNPRHLVRRRGQEARLRCSPMKGHSHVYWYRQLPEEGLKFMVYLQKENIIDESGMPKERFSAEFPKEGPSILRIQQVVRGDSAAYFCASSRLAASSYNEQFFGPGTRLTVL.

The genes are TRBV11-3 and TRBJ2-7; 7 positions agree with TRBD2. CDR3 length: 14 residues. The germline gives CDR1 SGHNT, CDR2 YENEEA. J lost 6 bases, V lost 4 bases, and 9 bases had no gene match. CDR3 sequence (DNA): TGTGCCAGCAGCTGGGGAGGGGATAGGGGCGAGCAGTACTTC. This translates into CASSWGGDRGEQYF. The entire variable domain, with the rest obtained from reference TRBV11-3 and TRBJ2-7, is as follows: EAGVVQSPRYKIIEKKQPVAFWCNPISGHNTLYWYLQNLGQGPELLIRYENEEAVDDSQLPKDRFSAERLKGVDSTLKIQPAELGDSAVYLCASSWGGDRGEQYFGPGTRLTVT.

The chain uses TRBV4-1 and TRBJ2-1; 15 bases align to TRBD2. The junction had 4 bases not matched to a gene; V was cut back by 5 bases and J by 2 bases. This CDR3 has 17 residues. Germline V CDR1 and CDR2: MGHRA, YSYEKL. CDR3 sequence (DNA): TGCGCCAGCAGCTCCCGGACTAGCGGGGGGGCCTACAATGAGCAGTTCTTC. Translating gives CASSSRTSGGAYNEQFF.

In regard to this clone: A junction boundary mismatches the germline segment, possibly from a read error. This CDR3 is also generated by other DNA sequences in the sample. The rearrangement links TRBV9 to TRBJ1-1; 7 bases are a match to TRBD1. Germline V CDR1 and CDR2: SGDLS, YYNGEE. The CDR3 consists of 18 residues. CDR3: CASSVFSTGMGMNTEAFF. The CDR3 bases are TGTGCCAGCAGCGTCTTTTCGACAGGGATGGGCATGAACACCGAAGCTTTCTTT.

V usage is TRBV18 and J usage is TRBJ2-5; a weak D match, TRBD2 (5 bases). Deletions cut 3 bases from V and 5 bases from J, with 13 bases between. CDR3 size: 14 residues. CDR1 and CDR2 (germline): KGHSH, LQKENI. The CDR3 DNA reads as TGTGCCAGCTCACCTATTAACGGGGAGGAGACCCAGTACTTC. Amino acids: CASSPINGEETQYF.

V is TRBV11-2 and J is TRBJ1-5; a weak D match, TRBD1 (5 bases). The V and J ends lost 2 bases and 9 bases respectively, with 8 bases between them. CDR3 length: 12 amino acids. Germline CDR1 is SGHAT and CDR2 is FQNNGV. CDR3 bases: TGTGCCAGCAGCTTATTCCAGGGGCCCCAGCATTTT. Protein product: CASSLFQGPQHF.

The chain has TRBV18 and TRBJ1-6, with D uncertain. Trimming pared 0 bases from V and 8 bases from J, leaving 5 bases between. In germline, CDR1 is KGHSH, CDR2 LQKENI. The CDR3 is 13 residues long. The CDR3 spells CASSPPSDSPLHF. The CDR3 region has the DNA TGTGCCAGCTCACCACCGTCGGATTCACCCCTCCACTTT. Together with reference TRBV18 and TRBJ1-6, the CDR3 gives the full variable domain: NAGVMQNPRHLVRRRGQEARLRCSPMKGHSHVYWYRQLPEEGLKFMVYLQKENIIDESGMPKERFSAEFPKEGPSILRIQQVVRGDSAAYFCASSPPSDSPLHFGNGTRLTVT.

The rearrangement uses TRBV30 and TRBJ2-3, with D tentatively TRBD2 (6 bases). The V and J ends lost 1 base and 2 bases respectively, with 31 bases between them. CDR1 and CDR2 (germline): GTSNPN, SVGIG (reference sequence). This CDR3 has 21 amino acids. The CDR3 sequence is CAWSATHPIVTSLRDTDTQYF. CDR3 nucleotide sequence: TGTGCCTGGAGTGCTACTCACCCCATCGTAACTAGCCTTCGAGACACAGATACGCAGTATTTT.

The rearrangement links TRBV27 to TRBJ2-7; 7 bases agree with TRBD1. The CDR3 loop spans 15 amino acids. V dropped 6 bases and J dropped 3; count of bases not matched to a gene: 11. Germline V gene sequence: CDR1 MNHEY, CDR2 SMNVEV (reference sequence). The CDR3 sequence is CASSLLPGQHYEQYF. In DNA, the CDR3 is TGTGCCAGCAGCTTGCTACCGGGACAGCACTACGAGCAGTACTTC.

The chain employs TRBV18 and TRBJ2-3; 9 bases map to TRBD1. CDR3 length: 14 amino acids. Germline CDR1 reads KGHSH; CDR2 reads LQKENI. The trim removed 6 bases at V and 7 bases at J, leaving 8 bases unmatched. The CDR3 protein is CASSDRDRENTQYF. The CDR3 DNA reads as TGTGCCAGCTCCGACCGGGACAGGGAGAATACGCAGTATTTT.

V and J are TRBV15 and TRBJ1-5; 7 bases fit TRBD1. The J segment lost 7 bases and the V segment lost 0 bases, leaving 6 bases of the junction unmatched. The CDR3 contains 15 residues. In germline, CDR1 is LNHNV, CDR2 YYDKDF (reference sequence). CDR3 loop: CATSREQGGWQPQHF. The CDR3 DNA reads TGTGCCACCAGCAGAGAGCAGGGGGGTTGGCAGCCCCAGCATTTT.

The J gene is TRBJ1-2, the V gene TRBV5-4; TRBD1 aligns across 11 bases. There are 17 residues in the CDR3. Germline CDR1 reads SGHNT; CDR2 reads YYREEE (reference sequence). The trim removed 4 bases at V and 4 bases at J, leaving 12 bases unmatched. DNA of the CDR3: TGTGCCAGCAGCATATGGACAGGGGGCACAAGTGGCTATGGCTACACCTTC. It codes for CASSIWTGGTSGYGYTF.

V gene TRBV28 combines with J gene TRBJ1-2; perhaps TRBD1 as D (5 bases). The CDR3 loop spans 15 amino acids. Germline CDR1 and CDR2: MDHEN and SYDVKM. Trimming cost V 5 bases and J 4 bases, with 17 bases left between them. CDR3 nucleotide sequence: TGTGCCAGCAGTGCGGGGGACTCACTATCCTATGGCTACACCTTC. Translation gives CASSAGDSLSYGYTF.

V usage is TRBV18 and J usage is TRBJ2-2; D is possibly TRBD2 (6 bases). Germline loops: CDR1 KGHSH, CDR2 LQKENI. V shed 8 bases and J shed 1 base, with 11 bases lying between them. This CDR3 has 14 amino acids. The chain's CDR3 is CASPTGGNTGELFF. The CDR3 DNA reads TGTGCCAGCCCGACCGGGGGGAACACCGGGGAGCTGTTTTTT.

The chain links TRBV7-2 to TRBJ1-2; D gene ambiguous. CDR3 length: 17 residues. V was pared by 5 bases and J by 0 bases, with 19 bases between. In germline, CDR1 is SGHTA, CDR2 FQGNSA. CDR3 DNA sequence: TGTGCCAGCAGCCCACCCCCTCGGGCGGACTCTAACTATGGCTACACCTTC. Its protein product is CASSPPPRADSNYGYTF.

This chain uses TRBV27 with TRBJ2-7; 8 bases are a match to TRBD1. V gave up 6 bases and J gave up 4 bases; unmatched junction bases: 14. Germline assignment: CDR1 MNHEY and CDR2 SMNVEV (reference sequence). CDR3 size: 16 residues. CDR3 residues: CASRLTYRTGSYEQYF. The CDR3 nucleotides read TGTGCCAGCAGACTCACTTATCGGACAGGGAGTTACGAGCAGTACTTC.

This sequence joins TRBV6-1 and TRBJ2-7; 7 nucleotides line up with TRBD2. The germline gives CDR1 MNHNS, CDR2 SASEGT. This CDR3 contains 15 residues. With 6 bases clipped from V and 4 bases from J, the junction kept 12 bases outside the gene matches. CDR3 amino acids: CASRIPGGGRYEQYF. CDR3 nucleotide sequence: TGTGCCAGCAGAATTCCGGGCGGGGGTCGGTACGAGCAGTACTTC.

The V call is TRBV6-1, the J call TRBJ2-5; D remains unclear. The V end was cut by 5 bases, the J end by 2 bases, with 15 bases between. Germline CDR1 is MNHNS and CDR2 is SASEGT. The CDR3 is 15 amino acids. CDR3 bases: TGTGCCAGCAGTTTCAACGGCGGTTCTCAAGAGACCCAGTACTTC. As protein: CASSFNGGSQETQYF.

The rearrangement uses TRBV2 and TRBJ2-6; the D is unclear. Per germline, CDR1 SNHLY and CDR2 FYNNEI. The CDR3 consists of 14 residues. Trimming removed 3 bases at V and 1 base at J, with 4 bases between. The CDR3 region has the DNA TGTGCCAGCAGTGACAGGTCTGGGGCCAACGTCCTGACTTTC. Translating it yields CASSDRSGANVLTF.

The chain carries TRBV18 and TRBJ2-3; no firm D call. CDR1 and CDR2 from the germline V gene are KGHSH and LQKENI. The CDR3 has 14 residues. Trimming removed 2 bases at V and 2 bases at J, with 8 bases between. CDR3 region: CASSPNSYTDTQYF. CDR3 sequence (DNA): TGTGCCAGCTCACCAAATTCTTACACAGATACGCAGTATTTT.

This sequence joins TRBV19 and TRBJ1-5; TRBD1 matches 9 bases. Per the germline V gene, CDR1 is LNHDA and CDR2 is SQIVND (reference sequence). CDR3 length: 14 amino acids. V shed 6 bases and J 4 bases; nucleotides not matched to a gene: 4. The CDR3 reads CASSPGTGNQPQHF. DNA for the CDR3: TGTGCCAGTAGCCCCGGGACAGGGAATCAGCCCCAGCATTTT.

V gene TRBV5-1 combines with J gene TRBJ1-4; D gene ambiguous. The V and J ends lost 4 bases and 7 bases respectively, with 14 bases between them. This CDR3 is 14 amino acids long. Germline V gene sequence: CDR1 SGHRS, CDR2 YFSETQ. In nucleotides, the CDR3 is TGCGCCAGCAGCCGGGATGTTGGAGTTGAAAAACTGTTTTTT. This sequence encodes CASSRDVGVEKLFF.